This is a list of T cell receptor beta chains from one sample in a study of blood T cells in healthy people across ages. TCRdb passed the 5' RACE reads through MiXCR, listing each CDR3 protein once. This sample yields some 880,000 distinct CDR3 sequences, of which 36% are seen a single time; over 10% belongs to the top ten. Input material: blood. The origin of the receptors is a man aged 18 to 30 in good health. Each CDR3 is given with its conserved first and last residue.

>TRBV29-1
CSVEDLTGTGANYGYTF
>TRBV27
CASSPTGGAWSYGYTF
>TRBV12-3/TRBV12-4
CASSKTGGNYGYTF
>TRBV5-1
CASSADRVNSPLHF
>TRBV5-1
CASSPASGGLASHEQFF
>TRBV18
CASSPPTSGGYNEQFF
>TRBV7-3
CASSSAGTNYGYTF
>TRBV28
CASSLLGDSNEQFF
>TRBV9
CTSSVVASGSTDTQYF
>TRBV7-9
CASSFGGQEAFF
>TRBV6-2/TRBV6-3
CASRVAGGYEQYF
>TRBV7-9
CASSVTDQPQHF
>TRBV14
CASSQDKGQVADYEQYF
>TRBV12-3/TRBV12-4
CASRLPGPGEAFF
>TRBV9
CAELGLAGGTSTDTQYF
>TRBV27
CASSPGTRAFF
>TRBV5-5
CASSPLGGATYEQYF
>TRBV3-1
CASSQDHLVGLMHF
>TRBV14
CASSQVEFGDTGELFF
>TRBV4-2
CASRSLGISSGANVLTF
>TRBV28
CASSPRQGVRSPLHF
>TRBV4-1
CASSRQETSGGTDTQYF
>TRBV20-1
CSARDGTDNSPLHF
>TRBV7-2
CASSLASGDYNEQFF
>TRBV7-2
CASSPEGAGVGYGYTF
>TRBV20-1
CSAAGTSPNQPQHF
>TRBV5-1
CASSPGTDYNSPLHF
>TRBV4-1
CASSQRGYTGTQYF
>TRBV12-3/TRBV12-4
CASTIRPDTQYF
>TRBV7-3
CASSLTGGVVYNEQFF
>TRBV4-3
CASSPRFFEGNEQFF
>TRBV7-2
CASSFVAGGRDEQFF
>TRBV3-1
CASSRSLNSYEQYF
>TRBV4-1
CASSLRDRTGLLDEQYF
>TRBV2
CASSEDQGDTQYF
>TRBV15
CATSLSRDRGHHTEAFF
>TRBV4-1
CASSQVGGGTGAKNIQYF
>TRBV12-3/TRBV12-4
CASRASMTGGSYYGYTF
>TRBV29-1
CGGQAKNIQYF
>TRBV20-1
CSARNTYEQYF
>TRBV7-9
CASSFTPSGPRQYF
>TRBV12-3/TRBV12-4
CASSRRRIPYGYTF